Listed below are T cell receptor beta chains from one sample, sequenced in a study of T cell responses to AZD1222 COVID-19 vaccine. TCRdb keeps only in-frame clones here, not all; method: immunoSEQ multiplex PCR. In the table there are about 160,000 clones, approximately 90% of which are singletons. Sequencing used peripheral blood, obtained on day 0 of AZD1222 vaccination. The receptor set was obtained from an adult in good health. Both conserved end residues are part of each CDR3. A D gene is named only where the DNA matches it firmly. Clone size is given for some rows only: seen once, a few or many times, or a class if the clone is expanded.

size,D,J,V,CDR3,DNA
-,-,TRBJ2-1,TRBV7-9,CASSLGVGISSYNEQFF,TGTGCCAGCAGCTTAGGTGTTGGCATAAGCTCCTACAATGAGCAGTTCTTC
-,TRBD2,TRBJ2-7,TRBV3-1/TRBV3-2,CASSRKGLAVSEQYF,TGTGCCAGCAGCCGAAAGGGACTAGCGGTTTCCGAGCAGTACTTC
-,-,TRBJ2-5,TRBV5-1,CASSLGQGLETQYF,TGCGCCAGCAGCTTGGGTCAGGGGCTGGAGACCCAGTACTTC
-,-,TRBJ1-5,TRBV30,CASQGRADQPQHF,TGTGCCTCCCAGGGCAGGGCGGATCAGCCCCAGCATTTT
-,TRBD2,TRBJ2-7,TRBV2,CASITQRASGSYEQYF,TGTGCCAGCATCACCCAGAGGGCTAGCGGCTCCTACGAGCAGTACTTC
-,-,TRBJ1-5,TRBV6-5,CASSSNSNQPQHF,TGTGCCAGCAGTAGTAATAGCAATCAGCCCCAGCATTTT
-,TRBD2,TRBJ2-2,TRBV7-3,CASSPRLAVGGELFF,TGTGCCAGCAGCCCCCGACTAGCGGTAGGCGGGGAGCTGTTTTTT
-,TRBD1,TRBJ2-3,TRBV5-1,CASSPGQDTDTQYF,TGCGCCAGCAGCCCTGGACAGGACACAGATACGCAGTATTTT
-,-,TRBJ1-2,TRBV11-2,CASSFGTGFGYGYTF,TGTGCCAGCAGCTTCGGGACGGGCTTCGGCTATGGCTACACCTTC
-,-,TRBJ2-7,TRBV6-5,CASSYDRTTYEQYF,TGTGCCAGCAGTTACGACAGGACCACCTACGAGCAGTACTTC
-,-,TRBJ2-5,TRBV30,CAGDTRGTQYF,TGTGCCGGGGACACACGGGGGACCCAGTACTTC
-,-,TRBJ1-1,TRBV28,CASSRPGPSMETGNTEAFF,TGTGCCAGCAGTCGACCGGGACCGTCGATGGAGACCGGGAACACTGAAGCTTTCTTT
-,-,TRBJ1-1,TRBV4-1,CASSQARGHTEAFF,TGCGCCAGCAGCCAAGCGAGGGGCCACACTGAAGCTTTCTTT
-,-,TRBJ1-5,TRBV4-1,CASSQGTHSNQPQHF,TGCGCCAGCAGCCAAGGGACACATAGCAATCAGCCCCAGCATTTT
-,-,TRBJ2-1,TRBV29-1,CSVLTSYNEQFF,TGCAGCGTCCTGACGAGTTACAATGAGCAGTTCTTC
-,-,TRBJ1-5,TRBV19,CASSKGFQPQHF,TGTGCCAGTAGTAAGGGGTTTCAGCCCCAGCATTTT
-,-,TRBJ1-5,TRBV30,CAWSRPGNGNQPQHF,TGTGCCTGGAGTCGACCGGGGAACGGCAATCAGCCCCAGCATTTT
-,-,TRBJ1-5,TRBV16,CASSQFPQVRPQHF,TGTGCCAGCAGCCAATTTCCCCAGGTCCGGCCCCAGCATTTT
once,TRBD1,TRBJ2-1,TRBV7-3,CASSSPDRGGNEQFF,TGTGCCAGCAGCTCACCGGACAGGGGAGGCAATGAGCAGTTCTTC
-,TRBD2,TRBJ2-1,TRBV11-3,CASSRGAGGPYNEQFF,TGTGCCAGCAGCCGAGGGGCGGGAGGGCCATATAATGAGCAGTTCTTC
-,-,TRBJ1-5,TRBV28,CASSRPQGHQPQHF,TGTGCCAGCAGCCGGCCCCAGGGCCATCAGCCCCAGCATTTT
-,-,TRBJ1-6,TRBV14,CASSFGHASPLHF,TGTGCCAGCAGCTTTGGGCATGCTTCACCCCTCCACTTT